Below, one TCR beta chain is given with its context. Its antigen is unknown. The sample comes from a study of siplizumab effects on memory and regulatory T cells. The protocol was immunoSEQ multiplex PCR, while the TCRdb copy is restricted to in-frame clones and leaves out a portion. The sample records fewer than 70,000 clones, over 70% being singletons. General observations from the study: Proliferating siplizumab-culture Tregs lacked confirmation of suppressive function. Naive or memory phenotype assignment was not possible for roughly 75-96% of proliferating CD4+ or CD8+ clones.

The material sequenced was Tregs sorted from blood. This TCR derives from a human donor in good health.

CDR3 sequence: CASSLLGPQETQYF. CDR3 sequence (DNA): TGTGCCAGCAGTTTATTAGGACCTCAAGAGACCCAGTACTTC. The V and J genes are TRBV28 and TRBJ2-5; D is unclear. Germline loops: CDR1 MDHEN, CDR2 SYDVKM. Trimming pared 1 base from V and 2 bases from J, leaving 8 bases between. The CDR3 totals 14 residues.